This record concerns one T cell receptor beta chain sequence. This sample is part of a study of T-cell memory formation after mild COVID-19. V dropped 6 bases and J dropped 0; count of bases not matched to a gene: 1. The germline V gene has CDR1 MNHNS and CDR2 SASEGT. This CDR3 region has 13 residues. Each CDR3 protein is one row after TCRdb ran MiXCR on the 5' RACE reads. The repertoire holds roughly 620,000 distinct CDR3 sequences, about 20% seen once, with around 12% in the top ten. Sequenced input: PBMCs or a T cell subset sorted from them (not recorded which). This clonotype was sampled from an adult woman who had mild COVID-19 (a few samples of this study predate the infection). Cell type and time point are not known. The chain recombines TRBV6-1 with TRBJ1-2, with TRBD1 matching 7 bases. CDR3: CASRGQANYGYTF. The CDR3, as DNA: TGTGCCAGCAGAGGACAGGCTAACTATGGCTACACCTTC.